This T cell receptor beta chain derives from a study of blood T cells in healthy people across ages. Through a sample-barcoded 5' primer and a J-beta primer mix, a second PCR was run for 7 to 11 cycles. TCRdb independently ran MiXCR on the 5' RACE reads; one entry per CDR3 protein. The repertoire holds 1.5 million to 1.9 million distinct CDR3 sequences, 42% seen once, with about 4.1% in the top ten. Each sample yielded at least 6 micrograms of PBMC total RNA. V shed 2 bases and J shed 5 bases, with 7 bases lying between them. Germline CDR1 reads SEHNR; CDR2 reads FQNEAQ (reference sequence). The CDR3 totals 13 residues.

This receptor was taken from a woman under 30 in good health. J is TRBJ1-5 and V is TRBV7-9; D uncertain. Sequenced material: blood. CDR3 protein: CASSLFGDQPQHF. The CDR3 coding sequence is TGTGCCAGCAGCTTATTTGGGGATCAGCCCCAGCATTTT.